The 8 T cell receptor beta chains below were found in one sample sequenced in a study of vaccination and CD4 T cells after COVID-19. TCRdb passed the PCR reads through MiXCR, listing each CDR3 protein once. The profile shows 20,000 to 25,000 distinct CDR3 sequences, roughly 64% of them singletons. The sequenced sample was CD4+ T cells from blood, obtained before SARS-CoV-2 vaccination. The origin of the receptors is a human donor who had recovered from COVID-19.

The rearrangement joins TRBV20-1 to TRBJ2-2; weak D call: TRBD2 (6 bases). The germline gives CDR1 DFQATT, CDR2 SNEGSKA (reference sequence). The CDR3 spans 16 residues. The V end was cut by 2 bases, the J end by 1 base, with 14 bases between. CDR3 sequence reads: CSARLWRDQNTGELFF. CDR3 bases: TGCAGTGCTAGACTCTGGCGGGACCAGAACACCGGGGAGCTGTTTTTT.

This chain uses TRBV24-1 with TRBJ2-3, with no clear D. V lost 1 base and J 0 bases, leaving 7 bases between the germline ends. The CDR3 length is 15 residues. Germline CDR1 KGHDR, CDR2 SFDVKD. Written as DNA, the CDR3 is TGTGCCACCAGTGATTTAAAGCGAAGCACAGATACGCAGTATTTT. Translation gives CATSDLKRSTDTQYF.

This clonotype was seen only a few times. V and J are TRBV29-1 and TRBJ1-5; possibly TRBD1 for D (5 bases). The germline V and J ends were trimmed by 6 bases and 1 base, with 7 bases remaining between them. This CDR3 region has 12 residues. Germline-derived CDR1 and CDR2 are SQVTM and ANQGSEA. The CDR3 nucleotides read TGCAGCGTAGGGGACAGCAATCAGCCCCAGCATTTT. As protein: CSVGDSNQPQHF.

V is TRBV7-3 and J is TRBJ2-5; TRBD1 agrees at 7 bases. Germline trimming cut 5 bases from V and 2 bases from J; bases unmatched to any gene: 2. The CDR3 runs to 13 residues. The germline CDR1 and CDR2 sequences are SGHTA and FQGTGA. In nucleotides, the CDR3 is TGTGCCAGCAGCCAGGGACAGCAAGAGACCCAGTACTTC. This codes for CASSQGQQETQYF. Full variable domain (remainder filled in from reference TRBV7-3 and TRBJ2-5): GAGVSQTPSNKVTEKGKYVELRCDPISGHTALYWYRQSLGQGPEFLIYFQGTGAADDSGLPNDRFFAVRPEGSVSTLKIQRTERGDSAVYLCASSQGQQETQYFGPGTRLLVL.

This chain links TRBV14 with TRBJ2-3; 14 bases line up with TRBD2. V lost 4 bases, J lost 4 bases, and 10 bases stayed unmatched. Germline CDR1 and CDR2: SGHDN and FVKESK. CDR3 length equals 18 residues. The CDR3 protein is CASSPPSTSGRVPDTQYF. The DNA for the CDR3 is TGTGCCAGCAGCCCCCCCTCGACTAGCGGGAGGGTACCAGATACGCAGTATTTT.

This clonotype occurred a few times. V gene TRBV4-1 combines with J gene TRBJ1-3, with D uncertain. Germline assignment: CDR1 MGHRA and CDR2 YSYEKL. The CDR3 has 17 amino acids. V was shortened by 1 base and J by 0 bases, with 13 bases between the two germline ends. As DNA, the CDR3 is TGCGCCAGCAGCCAAGGTAGACCGACTCTCTCTGGAAACACCATATATTTT. This codes for CASSQGRPTLSGNTIYF.

The chain combines TRBV20-1 with TRBJ1-2; 9 bases are a match to TRBD1. Trimming took 6 bases from V and 4 from J; bases not matched to a gene: 9. CDR3 length: 14 residues. Germline lookup yields CDR1 DFQATT and CDR2 SNEGSKA (reference sequence). The CDR3, as DNA: TGCAGTGCCGTGATCAGACAGGGGGGCTATGGCTACACCTTC. This gives the protein CSAVIRQGGYGYTF.

V is TRBV5-8 and J is TRBJ1-6; 11 bases line up with TRBD1. The germline gives CDR1 SGHTS, CDR2 YDEGEE. This CDR3 is 16 amino acids long. The trim removed 0 bases at V and 7 bases at J, leaving 3 bases unmatched. The CDR3 sequence is CASSLGWTGGNSPLHF. CDR3 DNA: TGTGCCAGCAGCTTGGGGTGGACAGGGGGCAATTCACCCCTCCACTTT.